This T cell receptor beta chain was profiled in a study of control samples from healthy donors and cancer patients. The protocol was immunoSEQ multiplex PCR, while the TCRdb copy is restricted to in-frame clones and leaves out a portion. The sample lists about 130,000 clones, approximately 92% seen once, with 0.55% to 0.6% in the top ten. The V gene's germline CDR1 is SGHNT and CDR2 YYREEE (reference sequence). Trimming pared 0 bases from V and 8 bases from J, leaving 11 bases between. CDR3 length: 13 amino acids. Sequencing was carried out using PBMCs. The source of this sequence is a man aged 80 or over with head and neck cancer. The chain couples TRBV5-4 to TRBJ1-2; D perhaps matches TRBD1 (6 bases). The CDR3 nucleotides read TGTGCCAGCAGCTTGGACAGGGCGGGGGGCTACACCTTC. Protein sequence: CASSLDRAGGYTF.